This TCR beta chain was obtained from a study of blood T cell repertoires in COVID-19. Clones were sequenced by immunoSEQ multiplex PCR, and TCRdb holds only the in-frame ones, with some missing. The sample contains under 150,000 clones, 83% of which appear only once. V lost 0 bases and J 2 bases, leaving 8 bases between the germline ends. Germline V gene lookup returns CDR1 LGHNA and CDR2 YNFKEQ. The length of the CDR3 is 14 residues. The chain has TRBV4-2 and TRBJ2-7; D is unresolved. This clonotype was obtained from an elderly man with active or convalescent COVID-19. The specimen was peripheral blood. CDR3 residues: CASSQDYGAYEQYF. CDR3 bases: TGTGCCAGCAGCCAAGATTACGGTGCCTACGAGCAGTACTTC.